A selection of T cell receptor beta chains follows, all from one sample in a study of PD-1 blockade in classical Hodgkin lymphoma. Libraries were prepared by immunoSEQ multiplex PCR; TCRdb keeps only in-frame clonotypes and omits some of them. The table shows tens of thousands of clones, with around 84% occurring only once. Sequences were derived from CD4+ T cells from blood, sampled before the fourth cycle of nivolumab. Receptors originate from a human donor with classical Hodgkin lymphoma. The CDR3 runs from the conserved cysteine through the conserved F or W. A D gene is named only where the DNA matches it firmly. Not every row has a clone size; where given, it reads once, few, many or a size class.

V gene	J gene	D gene	clone size	CDR3 protein	CDR3 DNA
TRBV5-1	TRBJ2-7	TRBD2	NA	CASSLRGPGGGGEQYF	TGCGCCAGCAGCTTGCGCGGGCCCGGGGGCGGGGGGGAGCAGTACTTC
TRBV6-5	TRBJ2-7	NA	NA	CASSYSAATYEQYF	TGTGCCAGCAGTTACTCAGCAGCTACCTACGAGCAGTACTTC
TRBV11-1	TRBJ2-1	NA	NA	CASSLYGGANEQFF	TGTGCCAGCAGCTTATACGGGGGAGCAAATGAGCAGTTCTTC
TRBV18	TRBJ1-2	NA	NA	CASSPSGRGREHGYTF	TGTGCCAGCTCACCCTCGGGGCGAGGGCGGGAGCATGGCTACACCTTC
TRBV19	TRBJ1-1	NA	NA	CASSPTLGTEAFF	TGTGCCAGTAGTCCGACCCTGGGAACTGAAGCTTTCTTT
TRBV10-3	TRBJ1-5	TRBD1	once	CAIRDRGSNQPQHF	TGTGCCATCAGGGACAGGGGAAGCAATCAGCCCCAGCATTTT
TRBV11-2	TRBJ2-7	NA	NA	CASSLRTFYEQYF	TGTGCCAGCAGCTTAAGGACATTCTACGAGCAGTACTTC
TRBV10-2	TRBJ2-7	NA	NA	CASRALRGADEQYF	TGCGCCAGCAGAGCCCTTAGGGGCGCGGACGAGCAGTACTTC
TRBV5-6	TRBJ1-4	NA	NA	CASSLGQFNEKLFF	TGTGCCAGCAGCCTCGGACAGTTTAATGAAAAACTGTTTTTT
TRBV4-2	TRBJ2-6	NA	NA	CASSARESGANVLTF	TGTGCCAGCAGCGCCAGGGAATCTGGGGCCAACGTCCTGACTTTC
TRBV6-5	TRBJ1-2	TRBD1	NA	CASSARGHNGYTF	TGTGCCAGCAGTGCTAGGGGGCATAATGGCTACACCTTC
TRBV14	TRBJ1-2	NA	once	CASSPNNYGYTF	TGTGCCAGCAGCCCCAATAACTATGGCTACACCTTC
TRBV28	TRBJ2-7	TRBD2	NA	CASSWSTGLAYEQYF	TGTGCCAGCAGCTGGTCCACGGGACTAGCCTACGAGCAGTACTTC
TRBV30	TRBJ2-1	NA	NA	CAWGRTGAQFF	TGTGCCTGGGGACGAACGGGGGCGCAGTTCTTC
TRBV6-1	TRBJ1-1	NA	NA	CASSEAFQGSAAFF	TGTGCCAGCAGTGAAGCTTTTCAGGGGTCGGCGGCTTTCTTT
TRBV11-2	TRBJ2-4	NA	NA	CASSTYQGTKNIQYF	TGTGCCAGCAGCACATATCAGGGGACCAAAAACATTCAGTACTTC
TRBV2	TRBJ2-5	NA	NA	CASIHFGIARRETQYF	TGTGCCAGCATACATTTTGGGATAGCGAGAAGGGAGACCCAGTACTTC
TRBV19	TRBJ1-3	TRBD1	NA	CASSTPGQGAGNTIYF	TGTGCCAGTAGTACCCCCGGACAGGGCGCAGGAAACACCATATATTTT
TRBV18	TRBJ2-7	NA	NA	CASSPTGSAYEQYF	TGTGCCAGCTCACCTACGGGGTCAGCCTACGAGCAGTACTTC
TRBV7-9	TRBJ1-6	TRBD1	NA	CASSLVGRQGDNSPLHF	TGTGCCAGCAGCTTAGTAGGTCGACAGGGTGATAATTCACCCCTCCACTTT
TRBV5-4	TRBJ2-3	TRBD2	once	CASSLWTSGAADTQYF	TGTGCCAGCAGCTTGTGGACTAGCGGGGCCGCAGATACGCAGTATTTT
TRBV19	TRBJ1-2	TRBD1	NA	CASSIQGARYGYTF	TGTGCCAGTAGTATACAGGGGGCTCGCTATGGCTACACCTTC
TRBV15	TRBJ2-7	NA	NA	CATSRAQAPYEQYF	TGTGCCACCAGCAGAGCCCAGGCCCCCTACGAGCAGTACTTC
TRBV10-3	TRBJ2-3	NA	NA	CAIRIGGLADTQYF	TGTGCCATCAGGATCGGGGGCCTAGCAGATACGCAGTATTTT
TRBV29-1	TRBJ2-1	TRBD2	NA	CSAGTSGGNEQFF	TGCAGCGCAGGGACTAGCGGGGGTAATGAGCAGTTCTTC
TRBV10-3	TRBJ1-2	TRBD1	NA	CAISEGQDRGNGYTF	TGTGCCATCAGTGAGGGACAGGACAGGGGTAATGGCTACACCTTC
TRBV18	TRBJ2-3	TRBD2	NA	CASSPGSGGASDTQYF	TGTGCCAGCTCACCGGGTAGCGGGGGGGCCTCGGATACGCAGTATTTT
TRBV7-6	TRBJ1-6	NA	few	CASSLSGARNSPLHF	TGTGCCAGCAGCTTATCGGGGGCGCGGAATTCACCCCTCCACTTT
TRBV18	TRBJ1-4	NA	NA	CASSPPTLGEKLFF	TGTGCCAGCTCACCACCTACACTAGGGGAAAAACTGTTTTTT
TRBV12-5	TRBJ1-1	NA	NA	CASGLVLGTTFEAFF	TGTGCTAGTGGTTTGGTATTAGGGACAACCTTTGAAGCTTTCTTT
TRBV11-2	TRBJ2-7	NA	NA	CASSLVKGRVYEQYF	TGTGCCAGCAGCTTAGTAAAGGGCAGGGTGTACGAGCAGTACTTC
TRBV6-5	TRBJ1-2	TRBD1	NA	CASKTGYGYTF	TGTGCCAGCAAGACAGGGTATGGCTACACCTTC